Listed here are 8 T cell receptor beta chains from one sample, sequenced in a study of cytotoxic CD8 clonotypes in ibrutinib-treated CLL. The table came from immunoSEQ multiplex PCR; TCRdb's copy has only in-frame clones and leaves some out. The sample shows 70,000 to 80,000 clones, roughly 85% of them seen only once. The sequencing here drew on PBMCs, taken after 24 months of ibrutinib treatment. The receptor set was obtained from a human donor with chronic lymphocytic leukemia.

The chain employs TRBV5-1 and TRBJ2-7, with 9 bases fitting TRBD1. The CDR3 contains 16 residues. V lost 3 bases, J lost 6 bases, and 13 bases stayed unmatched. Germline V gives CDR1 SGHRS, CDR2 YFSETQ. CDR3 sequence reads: CASSSDPGTGKGEQYF. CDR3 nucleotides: TGCGCCAGCAGCTCGGACCCTGGGACAGGGAAAGGCGAGCAGTACTTC.

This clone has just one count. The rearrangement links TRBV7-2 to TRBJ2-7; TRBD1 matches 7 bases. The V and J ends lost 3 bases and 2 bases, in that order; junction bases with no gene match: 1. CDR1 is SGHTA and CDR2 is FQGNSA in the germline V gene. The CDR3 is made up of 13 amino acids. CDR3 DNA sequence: TGTGCCAGCAGCTTCGGACAGGCCTACGAGCAGTACTTC. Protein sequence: CASSFGQAYEQYF.

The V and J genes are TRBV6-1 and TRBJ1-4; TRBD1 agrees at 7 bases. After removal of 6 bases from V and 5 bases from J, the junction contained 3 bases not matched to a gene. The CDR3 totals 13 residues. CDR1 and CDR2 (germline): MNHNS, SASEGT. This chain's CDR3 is CASRRQGNEKLFF. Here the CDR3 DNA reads TGTGCCAGCAGAAGACAGGGAAATGAAAAACTGTTTTTT.

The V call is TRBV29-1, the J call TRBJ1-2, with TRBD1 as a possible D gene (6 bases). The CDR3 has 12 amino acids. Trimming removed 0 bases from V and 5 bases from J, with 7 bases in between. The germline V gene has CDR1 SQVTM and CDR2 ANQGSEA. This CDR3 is CSVEDGQYGYTF. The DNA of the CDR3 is TGCAGCGTTGAAGACGGACAGTATGGCTACACCTTC.

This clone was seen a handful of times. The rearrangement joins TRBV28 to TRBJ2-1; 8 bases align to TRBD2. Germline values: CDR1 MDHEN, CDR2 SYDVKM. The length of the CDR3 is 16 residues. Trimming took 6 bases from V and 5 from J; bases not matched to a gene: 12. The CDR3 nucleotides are TGTGCCAGCAGCCCCTCCCCAGCGGGAGCCCACAATGAGCAGTTCTTC. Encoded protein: CASSPSPAGAHNEQFF.

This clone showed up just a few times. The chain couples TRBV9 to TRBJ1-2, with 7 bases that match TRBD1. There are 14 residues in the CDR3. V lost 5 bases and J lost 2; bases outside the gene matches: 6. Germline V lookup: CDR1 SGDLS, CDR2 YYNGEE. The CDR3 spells CASSSTGTNYGYTF. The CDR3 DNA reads TGTGCCAGCAGTTCGACAGGGACAAACTATGGCTACACCTTC.

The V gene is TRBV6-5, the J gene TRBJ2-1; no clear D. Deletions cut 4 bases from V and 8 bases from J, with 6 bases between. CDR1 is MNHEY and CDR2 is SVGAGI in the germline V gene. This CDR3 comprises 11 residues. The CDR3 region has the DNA TGTGCCAGCAGTTCTACACATGAGCAGTTCTTC. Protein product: CASSSTHEQFF.

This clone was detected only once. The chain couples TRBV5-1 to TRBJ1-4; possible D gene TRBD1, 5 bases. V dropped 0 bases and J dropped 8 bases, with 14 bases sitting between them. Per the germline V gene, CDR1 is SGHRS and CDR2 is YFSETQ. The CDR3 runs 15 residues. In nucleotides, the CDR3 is TGCGCCAGCAGCTTGGCCGGGACTCCTGGGGAAAAACTGTTTTTT. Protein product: CASSLAGTPGEKLFF.